This is a list of T cell receptor beta chains from one sample in a study of shared clonotypes between healthy human individuals. Assay: immunoSEQ multiplex PCR; the TCRdb copy retains only in-frame clones and omits some. The sample lists 150,000 to 200,000 clones, around 93% occurring once. What was sequenced was naive CD4+ T cells sorted from blood. These receptors originate from a woman in her 30s in good health. The CDR3 runs from the conserved cysteine through the conserved F or W. The order of the fields is clone size, V gene, CDR3 protein. Only some rows state a clone size, as once, few, many or a class for expanded clones.

clone size: -
V gene: TRBV18
CDR3 protein: CASSPPDGFETQYF

clone size: -
V gene: TRBV7-9
CDR3 protein: CASSLVIQYNEQFF

clone size: few
V gene: TRBV7-9
CDR3 protein: CASSSGQGDYEQYF

clone size: once
V gene: TRBV28
CDR3 protein: CASSPSVAGILSGANVLTF

clone size: -
V gene: TRBV5-4
CDR3 protein: CASSLGPQGTYEQYF

clone size: -
V gene: TRBV2
CDR3 protein: CASRGTGEEKLFF

clone size: -
V gene: TRBV29-1
CDR3 protein: CSVRRLAGYNEQFF

clone size: -
V gene: TRBV29-1
CDR3 protein: CSITWWGSRGETQYF

clone size: -
V gene: TRBV10-3
CDR3 protein: CAISESNVAGGPTDTQYF

clone size: -
V gene: TRBV19
CDR3 protein: CASSIEGPGLAGGSYEQYF

clone size: -
V gene: TRBV5-4
CDR3 protein: CASSLSASGSYEQYF

clone size: -
V gene: TRBV27
CDR3 protein: CASNRSGGGAYEQYF

clone size: few
V gene: TRBV18
CDR3 protein: CASSPGTGNTYEQYF

clone size: -
V gene: TRBV18
CDR3 protein: CASSQGQEIEAFF

clone size: -
V gene: TRBV6-5
CDR3 protein: CASSRDRGLTEAFF

clone size: -
V gene: TRBV28
CDR3 protein: CASSPPPRAGEQYF

clone size: -
V gene: TRBV30
CDR3 protein: CASFGKGGYTGELFF

clone size: -
V gene: TRBV2
CDR3 protein: CATLPGQGLNSPLHF

clone size: -
V gene: TRBV9
CDR3 protein: CASRNSGTGVGYTF

clone size: -
V gene: TRBV5-1
CDR3 protein: CASSWAQGARYEQYF

clone size: -
V gene: TRBV30
CDR3 protein: CASTSTGELFF

clone size: -
V gene: TRBV5-1
CDR3 protein: CASGNWAGANVLTF

clone size: -
V gene: TRBV7-8
CDR3 protein: CASSSRVGQVVREQYF

clone size: -
V gene: TRBV29-1
CDR3 protein: CSVPGANVLTF

clone size: once
V gene: TRBV18
CDR3 protein: CASSLRNLPGEQFF

clone size: -
V gene: TRBV5-5
CDR3 protein: CASSFRHHEGYEQYF

clone size: -
V gene: TRBV15
CDR3 protein: CATSTRGTGDEKLFF

clone size: -
V gene: TRBV6-6
CDR3 protein: CASSRGTWGEKLFF

clone size: -
V gene: TRBV2
CDR3 protein: CASNVAGGDTQYF

clone size: -
V gene: TRBV6-1
CDR3 protein: CASSDWAPNGVEQYF

clone size: few
V gene: TRBV4-2
CDR3 protein: CASSQRRNQPQHF

clone size: -
V gene: TRBV7-9
CDR3 protein: CASSLYSDNEQFF

clone size: -
V gene: TRBV28
CDR3 protein: CASSQGGQGFETQYF

clone size: few
V gene: TRBV7-2
CDR3 protein: CASSLARGEQYF

clone size: -
V gene: TRBV5-4
CDR3 protein: CASSLLSTGAQYF

clone size: -
V gene: TRBV2
CDR3 protein: CASSSQGGNYGYTF

clone size: -
V gene: TRBV6-4
CDR3 protein: CASSDPYSVEEGEAALRSYGYTF

clone size: -
V gene: TRBV28
CDR3 protein: CASSSPSGSYEQYF

clone size: -
V gene: TRBV6-9
CDR3 protein: CASSYSGQAQETQYF

clone size: -
V gene: TRBV19
CDR3 protein: CASQKRPQTGNNEQFF

clone size: -
V gene: TRBV7-2
CDR3 protein: CASSLSDYGYTF

clone size: -
V gene: TRBV19
CDR3 protein: CASSVYQGLNGNTIYF

clone size: -
V gene: TRBV19
CDR3 protein: CASRPGTGKHEQFF

clone size: -
V gene: TRBV19
CDR3 protein: CASSTGQGAFYEQYF

clone size: -
V gene: TRBV7-9
CDR3 protein: CASSLAVGLEKLFF

clone size: -
V gene: TRBV5-1
CDR3 protein: CASSRSGANVLTF

clone size: -
V gene: TRBV5-1
CDR3 protein: CASRDRGVETQYF

clone size: -
V gene: TRBV2
CDR3 protein: CASRFQGATNEKLFF

clone size: -
V gene: TRBV5-4
CDR3 protein: CASSPSYGYEQYF

clone size: -
V gene: TRBV25-1
CDR3 protein: CAIIRDPSGTVPPYEQYF

clone size: -
V gene: TRBV5-1
CDR3 protein: CASSFLSGRISYEQYF

clone size: -
V gene: TRBV6-5
CDR3 protein: CASSYSIPGDTEAFF

clone size: few
V gene: TRBV7-9
CDR3 protein: CASSSTGYEQYF

clone size: -
V gene: TRBV29-1
CDR3 protein: CSVAVLGTGGYEQYF

clone size: -
V gene: TRBV7-9
CDR3 protein: CASSLRGRRNEQFF

clone size: -
V gene: TRBV9
CDR3 protein: CASSVEVRLAEIWDGTDTQYF

clone size: -
V gene: TRBV10-3
CDR3 protein: CAISPGGPSYEQYF

clone size: -
V gene: TRBV7-3
CDR3 protein: CASSLTGKGPQHF